This T cell receptor beta chain was recovered during a study of T cell repertoires in aging, cancer and after chemotherapy. As for the study in general: Glioblastoma patients receiving temozolomide-based therapy gave paired samples before and after chemotherapy.

Rearranged V-D-J TRB sequences were amplified with a mixed TRB-A/B primer pool. TCRdb analysed the multiplex PCR reads with MiXCR anew, one entry per CDR3 protein. The sample lists about 2,200 distinct CDR3 sequences; 30% to 40% were seen once. The template was genomic DNA from peripheral blood, not RNA. Germline values: CDR1 SGHVS, CDR2 FNYEAQ. The CDR3 loop spans 19 amino acids. The V and J ends lost 6 bases and 1 base, in that order; junction bases with no gene match: 12. Whole-study findings and limits: Healthy donors lost TCR diversity with age mainly through richness, cancer patients through richness and evenness.

Remarks on this clonotype: Its matching antigen is unknown.

This chain connects TRBV7-6 to TRBJ2-6; 10 bases align to TRBD1. The clonotype originates from a human donor with a solid tumor. Sequences were obtained from blood. In DNA, the CDR3 is TGTGCCAGCAGTCCACCCCCCGGGACAGGGGCATCTGGGGCCAACGTCCTGACTTTC. Amino acid sequence: CASSPPPGTGASGANVLTF. Looking up the rest from reference TRBV7-6 and TRBJ2-6 gives the full variable domain: GAGVSQSPRYKVTKRGQDVALRCDPISGHVSLYWYRQALGQGPEFLTYFNYEAQQDKSGLPNDRFSAERPEGSISTLTIQRTEQRDSAMYRCASSPPPGTGASGANVLTFGAGSRLTVL.